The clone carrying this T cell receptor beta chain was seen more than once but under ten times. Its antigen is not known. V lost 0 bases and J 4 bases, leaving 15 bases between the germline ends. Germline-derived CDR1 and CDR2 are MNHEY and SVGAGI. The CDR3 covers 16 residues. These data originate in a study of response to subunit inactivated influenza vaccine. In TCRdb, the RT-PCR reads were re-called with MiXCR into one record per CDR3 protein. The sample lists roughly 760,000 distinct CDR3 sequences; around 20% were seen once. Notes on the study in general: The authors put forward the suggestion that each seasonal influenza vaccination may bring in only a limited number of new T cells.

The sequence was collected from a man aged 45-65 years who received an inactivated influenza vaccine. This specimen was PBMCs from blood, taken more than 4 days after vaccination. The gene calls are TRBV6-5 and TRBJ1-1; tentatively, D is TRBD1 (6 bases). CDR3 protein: CASSYSRTGGVTEAFF. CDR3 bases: TGTGCCAGCAGTTACTCGAGAACGGGGGGCGTCACTGAAGCTTTCTTT.